Described below is a single T cell receptor beta chain sequence and its context. Its antigen is currently unknown. The data are from a study of CD8+ T cells in alopecia areata. As for the study in general: Tofacitinib administration to treated patients was oral, at 5 to 10 mg twice daily. The study's findings and limits: It was lesional scalp, especially alopecia totalis/universalis, that showed higher clonality than normal scalp. Among patients, TCR sharing was less clear than in mice, a difference possibly due in part to HLA diversity in the patient population.

J lost 0 bases, V lost 8 bases, and 11 bases had no gene match. Germline V gene sequence: CDR1 SGHAT, CDR2 FQNNGV. The CDR3 spans 19 residues. cDNA prepared by RNA extraction and subsequent reverse transcription served as the template for sequencing. Sequencing used immunoSEQ multiplex PCR; TCRdb keeps in-frame clones, though not all of them. The sample yields about 97,000 clones, 41% seen once. Researchers took lesional scalp punch biopsies and peripheral blood from people who were alopecia areata patients. Material: CD4+ T cells sorted from blood. This sequence was found in a human donor with alopecia areata. The chain is built from TRBV11-2 and TRBJ2-6; TRBD2 aligns across 12 bases. The CDR3 DNA reads TGTGCCAGCCGCAGACTAGCGGGAGCTCGATCCTCTGGGGCCAACGTCCTGACTTTC. Its translation: CASRRLAGARSSGANVLTF.